The rows below give T cell receptor beta chains drawn from one sample of a study of T-cell memory formation after mild COVID-19. TCRdb called the 5' RACE reads again in MiXCR, with one record for every CDR3 protein. Here the sample spans under 600,000 distinct CDR3 sequences, about a fifth being singletons. Material for sequencing was PBMCs or a T cell subset sorted from them (not recorded which). These receptor sequences come from an adult woman who had mild COVID-19 (a few samples of this study predate the infection). Cell type and time point are not known. CDR3s include the opening cysteine and the closing phenylalanine or tryptophan. D genes are given only for firm matches. The listing skips clone size in some rows; elsewhere it reads once, few, many or a size class.

v_gene	abundance	j_gene	d_gene	CDR3nt	CDR3aa
TRBV2	NA	TRBJ1-5	TRBD1	TGTGCCAGCATGGGACAGGGGGTCGGAAATCAGCCCCAGCATTTT	CASMGQGVGNQPQHF
TRBV7-9	few	TRBJ2-7	NA	TGTGCCAGCAGCCCCAGTACAGGGTTTTACGAGCAGTACTTC	CASSPSTGFYEQYF
TRBV30	few	TRBJ2-2	TRBD1	TGTGCCGAGGACAGGTCAGACACCGGGGAGCTGTTTTTT	CAEDRSDTGELFF
TRBV16	NA	TRBJ1-2	TRBD1	TGTGCCAGCAGCCAAATGGGACAGGGGGCGAGTGGCTACACCTTC	CASSQMGQGASGYTF
TRBV6-6	NA	TRBJ1-1	NA	TGTGCCAGCAGTTACTCTAGCAATCCAACTGGGGCTTTCTTT	CASSYSSNPTGAFF
TRBV3-1	NA	TRBJ2-3	TRBD2	TGTGCCAGCAGCCAAGAGGGAGCGGGGGGGCCTGGCACAGATACGCAGTATTTT	CASSQEGAGGPGTDTQYF
TRBV7-9	few	TRBJ2-7	NA	TGTGCCAGCAGTCCCTCGAGCAATCCCGAGCAGTACTTC	CASSPSSNPEQYF
TRBV12-3/TRBV12-4	few	TRBJ2-7	TRBD2	TGTGCCAGCACCTCTTGGGGGACTAGCGGGAAGAGGGAGCAGTACTTC	CASTSWGTSGKREQYF
TRBV2	NA	TRBJ2-7	TRBD1	TGTGCCAGCAGTGGACAGGGGGCGGGCTACGAGCAGTACTTC	CASSGQGAGYEQYF
TRBV5-1	NA	TRBJ2-1	NA	TGCGCCAGCAGCTCCACTGCGAGCTCCTACAATGAGCAGTTCTTC	CASSSTASSYNEQFF
TRBV12-3/TRBV12-4	NA	TRBJ1-2	TRBD1	TGTGCCAGCCGAGAGACAGGGTTAGGAGCATATGGCTACACCTTC	CASRETGLGAYGYTF
TRBV7-2	few	TRBJ2-3	TRBD2	TGTGCCAGCAGTCCCGGACTAGCGGTAATCACAGATACGCAGTATTTT	CASSPGLAVITDTQYF
TRBV5-1	few	TRBJ2-1	NA	TGCGCCAGCAGCCACGACAGCCTTTCCTACAATGAGCAGTTCTTC	CASSHDSLSYNEQFF
TRBV19	NA	TRBJ2-5	TRBD2	TGTGCCAGTAGTATCGTCAGCGGGGGGGCCGGGGAGACCCAGTACTTC	CASSIVSGGAGETQYF
TRBV12-3/TRBV12-4	NA	TRBJ1-2	NA	TGTGCCAGCAACGAGGGCTATGGCTACACCTTC	CASNEGYGYTF
TRBV20-1	few	TRBJ1-5	NA	TGCAGTGGGCCGGTTCACCAGCCCCAGCATTTT	CSGPVHQPQHF
TRBV24-1	NA	TRBJ2-7	TRBD1	TGTGCCACCAGTCCCAGCGACAGGGTCAAAGGGCAGTACTTC	CATSPSDRVKGQYF
TRBV11-1	NA	TRBJ2-1	TRBD2	TGTGCCAGCAGCCACGGTGGGACTAGCGGGAGGAATGAGCAGTTCTTC	CASSHGGTSGRNEQFF
TRBV7-9	NA	TRBJ2-7	NA	TGTGCGACCGCGGAAATAGCGTACGAGCAGTACTTC	CATAEIAYEQYF
TRBV11-2	few	TRBJ2-1	NA	TGTGCCAGCAGCTTTAGGGGTTTGGGGTCGAATGAGCAGTTCTTC	CASSFRGLGSNEQFF
TRBV25-1	few	TRBJ2-7	NA	TGTGCCAGCAGCAAGACAGGCGCGAGGTCCTACGAGCAGTACTTC	CASSKTGARSYEQYF
TRBV9	few	TRBJ2-3	NA	TGTGCCAGCAGCGCGGTTCCGGGGTCTAGCACAGATACGCAGTATTTT	CASSAVPGSSTDTQYF
TRBV6-1	NA	TRBJ2-5	TRBD2	TGTGCCAGCAGTGAAGGACTAGCGGGGGCAGGATCTATGAAGACCCAGTACTTC	CASSEGLAGAGSMKTQYF
TRBV6-5	once	TRBJ2-7	NA	TGTGCCAGCAGTTACGGGGAAGGCTACGAGCAGTACTTC	CASSYGEGYEQYF
TRBV6-5	NA	TRBJ1-1	TRBD1	TGTGCCAGCAGTTACGATCTGACGGGACAGGGGTGGAACACTGAAGCTTTCTTT	CASSYDLTGQGWNTEAFF
TRBV4-2	NA	TRBJ1-1	TRBD1	TGTGCCAGCAGCCAAGAGGACAGGGAGAACACTGAAGCTTTCTTT	CASSQEDRENTEAFF
TRBV2	many	TRBJ2-5	NA	TGTGCCAGCAGTGAAAGAAAGACTAGTAGGCCGAAAGAGACCCAGTACTTC	CASSERKTSRPKETQYF
TRBV7-3	few	TRBJ1-1	TRBD1	TGTGCCAGCAGCCGGGACAGCAACACTGAAGCTTTCTTT	CASSRDSNTEAFF
TRBV3-1	few	TRBJ1-1	TRBD1	TGTGCCAGCAGTCTAACTTACAGGGGTACTGAAGCTTTCTTT	CASSLTYRGTEAFF
TRBV7-9	few	TRBJ2-3	TRBD2	TGTGCCAGCAGCTCGGGACTAGCGGGCAAGGATACGCAGTATTTT	CASSSGLAGKDTQYF
TRBV27	NA	TRBJ1-1	NA	TGTGCCAGCAGGGCACAGGGACGGAACACTGAAGCTTTCTTT	CASRAQGRNTEAFF
TRBV7-2	once	TRBJ2-5	NA	TGTGCCAGCAGCCCTTGGGGGGGCGCCGAACTCCAAGAGACCCAGTACTTC	CASSPWGGAELQETQYF
TRBV7-9	NA	TRBJ2-3	TRBD2	TGTGCCAGCAGCTTCGGACTAGCGGGAGTTCAGTGGGCAGATACGCAGTATTTT	CASSFGLAGVQWADTQYF
TRBV24-1	few	TRBJ2-1	TRBD2	TGTGCCACCAGCCCGTGGGGGAGGGACCACAATGAGCAGTTCTTC	CATSPWGRDHNEQFF
TRBV12-3/TRBV12-4	few	TRBJ1-1	NA	TGTGCCAGCACCAACCTAGGGGCAAACACTGAAGCTTTCTTT	CASTNLGANTEAFF
TRBV3-1	NA	TRBJ2-5	NA	TGTGCCAGCAGCCAATTCGGGCTGGGAGAGACCCAGTACTTC	CASSQFGLGETQYF
TRBV7-9	NA	TRBJ2-7	NA	TGTGCCAGCAGCTCCTCACAGGGACGGTACGAGCAGTACTTC	CASSSSQGRYEQYF
TRBV27	few	TRBJ2-3	TRBD2	TGTGCCAGCAGAGTTTATCCCATGGGGGCTAGCGGGAGATTAGCAGATACGCAGTATTTT	CASRVYPMGASGRLADTQYF
TRBV12-3/TRBV12-4	NA	TRBJ2-7	TRBD2	TGTGCCAGCAGTAGGACTAGCTATAAGTACGAGCAGTACTTC	CASSRTSYKYEQYF
TRBV5-6	few	TRBJ2-1	TRBD1	TGTGCCAGCAGCTTGCGGGGGACAGGGGCGTTCAATGAGCAGTTCTTC	CASSLRGTGAFNEQFF
TRBV24-1	few	TRBJ2-5	NA	TGTGCCACCAGTGCCGCCGATTCAACGAGGACCCAGTACTTC	CATSAADSTRTQYF
TRBV5-1	few	TRBJ2-7	TRBD1	TGCGCCAGCAGCCTGCCCCGGGACAGCCTCATAACCTCCTACGAGCAGTACTTC	CASSLPRDSLITSYEQYF
TRBV20-1	NA	TRBJ1-2	NA	TGCAGTGCAAACGCCCTGAACTATGGCTACACCTTC	CSANALNYGYTF
TRBV6-2/TRBV6-3	NA	TRBJ2-1	NA	TGTGCCAGCAGTTACGGGGTAGCTAGCTCCTACAATGAGCAGTTCTTC	CASSYGVASSYNEQFF
TRBV27	NA	TRBJ1-1	TRBD1	TGTGCCAGCAGAAGGGACAGGGGGAGGACTGAAGCTTTCTTT	CASRRDRGRTEAFF
TRBV7-2	few	TRBJ2-7	TRBD1	TGTGCCACCGTTGGACAGGGCTACGAGCAGTACTTC	CATVGQGYEQYF
TRBV6-5	NA	TRBJ1-2	TRBD1	TGTGCCAGCACGACAGGGGTATATGGCTACACCTTC	CASTTGVYGYTF
TRBV7-2	NA	TRBJ1-1	NA	TGTGCCAGCAGCTTCGGGGTAAGGACTGAAGCTTTCTTT	CASSFGVRTEAFF
TRBV12-3/TRBV12-4	NA	TRBJ2-4	NA	TGTGCCAGCAGGCCTGTTGGGGACATTCAGTACTTC	CASRPVGDIQYF
TRBV6-2/TRBV6-3	NA	TRBJ2-1	NA	TGTGCCAGCAGCCTCCGGGACACTCGGGTGCAGTTCTTC	CASSLRDTRVQFF
TRBV12-3/TRBV12-4	NA	TRBJ1-1	NA	TGTGCCACCGACAGCACCTATCGGGACACTGAAGCTTTCTTT	CATDSTYRDTEAFF
TRBV5-8	NA	TRBJ2-7	NA	TGTGCCAGCAGCTTCCCTCCCGACGAGCAGTACTTC	CASSFPPDEQYF
TRBV11-2	NA	TRBJ1-4	NA	TGTGCCAGCAGCTCGGACAGCCGGGGTGAAAAACTGTTTTTT	CASSSDSRGEKLFF
TRBV18	NA	TRBJ1-6	NA	TGTGCCAGCTCACCACGGAAGCAGGGTGAATCCCTCCACTTT	CASSPRKQGESLHF